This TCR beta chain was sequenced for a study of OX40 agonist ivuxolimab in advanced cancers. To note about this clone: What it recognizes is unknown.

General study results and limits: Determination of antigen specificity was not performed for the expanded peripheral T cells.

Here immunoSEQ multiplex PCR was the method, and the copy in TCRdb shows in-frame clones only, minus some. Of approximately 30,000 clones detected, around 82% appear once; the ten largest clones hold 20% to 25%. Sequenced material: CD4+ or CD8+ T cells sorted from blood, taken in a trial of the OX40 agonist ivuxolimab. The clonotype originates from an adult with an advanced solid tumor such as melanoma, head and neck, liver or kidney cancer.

The CDR3 loop reads CASSSGRATSAHEQYF. CDR3 sequence (DNA): TGCGCCAGCAGCTCTGGTCGTGCCACCTCAGCCCACGAGCAGTACTTC. The V and J genes are TRBV5-1 and TRBJ2-7, with D uncertain. CDR1 and CDR2 (germline): SGHRS, YFSETQ. The V end lost 3 bases, the J end lost 5 bases, and 21 bases lay between the germline ends. The CDR3 length is 16 residues. The whole variable domain, filled in from reference TRBV5-1 and TRBJ2-7, reads KAGVTQTPRYLIKTRGQQVTLSCSPISGHRSVSWYQQTPGQGLQFLFEYFSETQRNKGNFPGRFSGRQFSNSRSEMNVSTLELGDSALYLCASSSGRATSAHEQYFGPGTRLTVT.